The 19 T cell receptor beta chains listed next were all sequenced from one sample in a study of blood T cell repertoires in COVID-19. Assay used: immunoSEQ multiplex PCR; TCRdb lists only in-frame clones, some missing. Found here are about 210,000 clones, about 91% of them singletons; the top ten hold 4% to 5.5%. The specimen sequenced was peripheral blood. These receptors were obtained from a woman aged 40 to 55 with acute or convalescent COVID-19.

CDR3 residues: CASSATPGLAGHNEQFF. The CDR3 DNA reads TGTGCCAGCAGCGCGACCCCGGGACTAGCGGGGCACAATGAGCAGTTCTTC. The genes are TRBV7-2 and TRBJ2-1; 13 bases map to TRBD2. Losses at the gene ends were 5 bases for V and 5 bases for J; bases not matched to a gene: 9. CDR1 and CDR2 from the germline V gene are SGHTA and FQGNSA. The CDR3 has 17 residues.

The V and J genes are TRBV5-1 and TRBJ2-2; perhaps TRBD1 as D (6 bases). This CDR3 has 15 amino acids. Germline V gene lookup returns CDR1 SGHRS and CDR2 YFSETQ. V was pared by 1 base and J by 5 bases, with 12 bases between. CDR3: CASSLQGRQTGELFF. CDR3 nucleotides: TGCGCCAGCAGCTTGCAGGGGCGTCAAACCGGGGAGCTGTTTTTT.

V usage is TRBV6-6 and J usage is TRBJ1-5; TRBD1 might be the D (6 bases). V was trimmed by 6 bases and J by 4 bases, leaving 13 bases between them. Germline loops: CDR1 MNHNY, CDR2 SVGAGI (reference sequence). The CDR3 loop spans 14 amino acids. CDR3 coding DNA: TGTGCCAGCAGCGGACAGCTCGATAATCAGCCCCAGCATTTT. Translated: CASSGQLDNQPQHF.

The rearrangement uses TRBV3-1 (or the pseudogene TRBV3-2) and TRBJ2-5; 8 bases map to TRBD2. The germline gives CDR1 LGHDT, CDR2 YNNKEL (reference sequence). J gave up 5 bases and V 5 bases, and 7 bases lay outside the gene matches. This CDR3 region has 14 residues. The CDR3 loop reads CASSETGGRETQYF. The CDR3 DNA reads TGTGCCAGCAGCGAGACGGGGGGGCGGGAGACCCAGTACTTC.

This clone was counted a single time. V gene TRBV24-1 combines with J gene TRBJ1-1; 8 nucleotides line up with TRBD1. The CDR3 totals 15 residues. J gave up 2 bases and V 4 bases, and 5 bases lay outside the gene matches. Germline V gene sequence: CDR1 KGHDR, CDR2 SFDVKD. This CDR3 reads CATSDLGTGNTEAFF. DNA of the CDR3: TGTGCCACCAGTGACCTAGGGACAGGAAACACTGAAGCTTTCTTT.

The V and J genes are TRBV11-2 and TRBJ1-1; the match to TRBD1 covers 8 bases. Germline V gene data show CDR1 as SGHAT and CDR2 as FQNNGV. The CDR3 contains 16 residues. Trimming cost V 6 bases and J 4 bases; bases outside gene matches: 13. The CDR3 coding sequence is TGTGCCAGCAGTCCCTGGACGACAGGGGAGAGCACTGAAGCTTTCTTT. Protein sequence: CASSPWTTGESTEAFF.

The chain uses TRBV6-5 and TRBJ2-1, with 7 bases aligning to TRBD2. CDR3 length: 13 amino acids. After removal of 2 bases from V and 12 bases from J, the junction contained 7 bases not matched to a gene. Germline-derived CDR1 and CDR2 are MNHEY and SVGAGI. The CDR3 loop is CASSYGPGGGQFF. In DNA, the CDR3 is TGTGCCAGCAGTTACGGGCCGGGGGGAGGGCAGTTCTTC.

This chain joins TRBV19 and TRBJ1-3, with D uncertain. This CDR3 contains 14 residues. The V gene lost 3 bases and the J gene lost 4 bases, with 10 bases spanning the gap. Germline V gene sequence: CDR1 LNHDA, CDR2 SQIVND (reference sequence). CDR3 bases: TGTGCCAGTAGTATGTCGGTGGGCGGAAACACCATATATTTT. Its translation: CASSMSVGGNTIYF. Using reference TRBV19 and TRBJ1-3 for the parts outside the CDR3, the full variable domain is DGGITQSPKYLFRKEGQNVTLSCEQNLNHDAMYWYRQDPGQGLRLIYYSQIVNDFQKGDIAEGYSVSREKKESFPLTVTSAQKNPTAFYLCASSMSVGGNTIYFGEGSWLTVV.

This clone was seen only once. The chain has TRBV9 and TRBJ2-7, with 9 bases fitting TRBD1. The length of the CDR3 is 15 residues. The germline V gene has CDR1 SGDLS and CDR2 YYNGEE. Trimming cost V 6 bases and J 1 base; bases outside gene matches: 8. The CDR3: CASTLGQGGSYEQYV. For the CDR3, the DNA is TGTGCCAGCACCTTGGGACAGGGAGGATCCTACGAGCAGTACGTC.

V and J are TRBV7-9 and TRBJ2-5, with TRBD2 matching over 12 bases. Germline values: CDR1 SEHNR, CDR2 FQNEAQ (reference sequence). The CDR3 runs 16 residues. Trimming cost V 4 bases and J 1 base; bases outside gene matches: 4. CDR3 residues: CASSSTSGGFQETQYF. The CDR3 DNA sequence: TGTGCCAGCAGCTCTACTAGCGGGGGGTTCCAAGAGACCCAGTACTTC.

This clone was counted only a few times. V gene TRBV7-8 combines with J gene TRBJ1-6; no firm D call. From germline, CDR1 is SGHVS and CDR2 FQNEAQ. The CDR3 runs to 14 residues. Trimming stripped 2 bases from V and 9 bases from J, with 11 bases between. CDR3 sequence reads: CASSLRGSGSPLHF. The CDR3 DNA follows: TGTGCCAGCAGCTTAAGAGGGTCTGGTTCACCCCTCCACTTT.

The chain joins TRBV19 to TRBJ1-5, with 7 bases aligning to TRBD1. The CDR3 consists of 14 residues. Germline values: CDR1 LNHDA, CDR2 SQIVND (reference sequence). The trim removed 5 bases at V and 2 bases at J, leaving 3 bases unmatched. The CDR3 spells CASSWTGGNQPQHF. The CDR3, as DNA: TGTGCCAGTAGTTGGACAGGAGGCAATCAGCCCCAGCATTTT.

The chain employs TRBV5-6 and TRBJ2-7, with D perhaps TRBD2 (6 bases). Germline assignment: CDR1 SGHDT and CDR2 YYEEEE. CDR3 length: 14 residues. V lost 4 bases and J 1 base, leaving 12 bases between the germline ends. CDR3: CASSLAGRSYEQYV. The DNA for the CDR3 is TGTGCCAGCAGCCTCGCGGGGAGATCCTACGAGCAGTACGTC.

This clone was counted once. The rearrangement joins TRBV7-8 to TRBJ1-4; possibly TRBD1 for D (6 bases). Germline lookup yields CDR1 SGHVS and CDR2 FQNEAQ. V was pared by 2 bases and J by 1 base, with 11 bases between. The CDR3 runs to 16 residues. The chain's CDR3 is CASSLSWGQTNEKLFF. The CDR3 DNA reads as TGTGCCAGCAGCTTAAGTTGGGGACAAACTAATGAAAAACTGTTTTTT. The full variable domain, completed using reference TRBV7-8 and TRBJ1-4, is GAGVSQSPRYKVAKRGQDVALRCDPISGHVSLFWYQQALGQGPEFLTYFQNEAQLDKSGLPSDRFFAERPEGSVSTLKIQRTQQEDSAVYLCASSLSWGQTNEKLFFGSGTQLSVL.

CDR3 in amino acids: CASSLRGPGPQHF. In DNA form, the CDR3 reads TGTGCCAGCAGCTTGCGGGGGCCGGGGCCCCAGCATTTT. The chain joins TRBV7-2 to TRBJ1-5; the D gene is possibly TRBD1 (6 bases). The CDR3 loop spans 13 amino acids. Germline assignment: CDR1 SGHTA and CDR2 FQGNSA. Trimming shortened V by 3 bases and J by 9 bases, and 12 bases separated the two germline ends.

The rearrangement joins TRBV19 to TRBJ1-1; D not resolved. CDR3 length: 13 amino acids. Trimming removed 3 bases from V and 6 bases from J, with 11 bases in between. From germline, CDR1 is LNHDA and CDR2 SQIVND (reference sequence). The CDR3 protein is CASSIEGAAEAFF. The CDR3 DNA reads TGTGCCAGTAGTATTGAGGGTGCGGCTGAAGCTTTCTTT.

This chain connects TRBV19 to TRBJ1-6; TRBD1 matches 10 bases. The CDR3 consists of 15 residues. The junction had 5 bases not matched to a gene; V was cut back by 5 bases and J by 7 bases. Germline V lookup: CDR1 LNHDA, CDR2 SQIVND (reference sequence). CDR3 sequence (DNA): TGTGCCAGTAGTCGACAGGGGGCTGAGAATTCACCCCTCCACTTT. It codes for CASSRQGAENSPLHF.

V usage is TRBV6-5 and J usage is TRBJ1-5; D gene unclear. This CDR3 has 13 residues. Trimming left V 8 bases short and J 1 base short, with 9 bases between. Germline V CDR1 and CDR2: MNHEY, SVGAGI. The CDR3 reads CASAGTSNQPQHF. The CDR3 coding sequence is TGTGCCAGCGCGGGTACGAGCAATCAGCCCCAGCATTTT.

The V call is TRBV9, the J call TRBJ2-1, with 8 bases that match TRBD2. In germline, CDR1 is SGDLS, CDR2 YYNGEE. The trim removed 0 bases at V and 8 bases at J, leaving 7 bases unmatched. CDR3 size: 15 residues. The CDR3 region is CASSVEGASGHEQFF. As DNA, the CDR3 is TGTGCCAGCAGCGTAGAAGGGGCTAGCGGGCATGAGCAGTTCTTC. Full variable domain (missing parts from reference TRBV9 and TRBJ2-1): DSGVTQTPKHLITATGQRVTLRCSPRSGDLSVYWYQQSLDQGLQFLIQYYNGEERAKGNILERFSAQQFPDLHSELNLSSLELGDSALYFCASSVEGASGHEQFFGPGTRLTVL.